The clone carrying this T cell receptor (beta chain) was detected only a few times. Its antigen remains unknown. This sample was taken from a study of blood T cells in healthy people across ages. Study results and limitations: Diversity estimated from one million T cells was considered an underestimate.

A second 7 to 11 cycle PCR used barcoded and J-beta primers. MiXCR was run by TCRdb on the 5' RACE reads, yielding one entry per CDR3 protein. The sample lists some 900,000 distinct CDR3 sequences; approximately 49% were seen once. Donors were healthy Caucasian individuals from Russia aged roughly 6 to 95. Samples each yielded at least 6 micrograms of total RNA. Between the trimmed V and J ends, which lost 4 bases and 5 bases, there was a span of 17 bases. Germline-derived CDR1 and CDR2 are DFQATT and SNEGSKA (reference sequence). This CDR3 is 14 amino acids long. Sequenced input: blood. V and J are TRBV20-1 and TRBJ1-2; tentative D call: TRBD1 (6 bases). The clonotype was recovered from a young man in good health. As DNA, the CDR3 is TGCAGTGCTACGTCGCCGGGGGCGGAGTATGGCTACACCTTC. Residues: CSATSPGAEYGYTF.